A single sample gave rise to the 21 T cell receptor beta chains below, sequenced in a study of molecular identifiers for immune sequencing clone quantification. Using its own MiXCR run on the PCR reads, TCRdb lists one record per CDR3 protein. The table records 250,000 to 350,000 distinct CDR3 sequences, about a fifth of them present only once. The sample consisted of naive CD8+ T cells from blood, with Jurkat cell RNA spiked in. As for subset: FACS-sorted CD8+CD4-CCR7+CD45RA+ naive T cells. The receptors come from a human donor in good health. Some libraries in this study had Jurkat cell RNA spiked in.

This clonotype was detected many times. The J gene is TRBJ1-4, the V gene TRBV7-9; 7 positions match TRBD1. The CDR3 runs 16 residues. Germline CDR1 SEHNR, CDR2 FQNEAQ (reference sequence). V lost 5 bases, J lost 8 bases, and 14 bases stayed unmatched. In DNA form, the CDR3 reads TGTGCCAGCAGCCCTCGACAGGGATCTCCCGGGGAAAAACTGTTTTTT. It codes for CASSPRQGSPGEKLFF.

Details on this clonotype: Given a much more abundant clone one base away, this may be a read error. The chain uses TRBV2 and TRBJ2-3; TRBD2 matches at 8 bases. There are 15 residues in the CDR3. Germline lookup yields CDR1 SNHLY and CDR2 FYNNEI. V was pared by 5 bases and J by 3 bases, with 7 bases of the junction left unmatched. The CDR3 DNA follows: TGTGCCAGCAGTAGACCAGCGGGAGTGACAGATACGCAGTATTTT. This gives the protein CASSRPAGVTDTQYF.

This clonotype was recorded at least ten times. V usage is TRBV2 and J usage is TRBJ2-5; 7 bases fit TRBD1. CDR1 is SNHLY and CDR2 is FYNNEI in the germline V gene. The V gene end was trimmed by 1 base and the J gene end by 1 base; junction bases not matched to a gene: 6. The CDR3 totals 16 residues. The DNA of the CDR3 is TGTGCCAGCAGTGAAGGGGGAGCAGGGGGCCAAGAGACCCAGTACTTC. It encodes CASSEGGAGGQETQYF.

A word on this clonotype: This sequence may be a read error, since a much larger clone differs from it by one base. V and J are TRBV27 and TRBJ2-7; 7 nucleotides match TRBD2. The CDR3 totals 17 residues. V lost 2 bases and J lost 3; bases outside the gene matches: 13. The germline V gene encodes CDR1 MNHEY and CDR2 SMNVEV (reference sequence). The CDR3 sequence: CASSLIGAGEGHYEQYF. The CDR3 DNA follows: TGTGCCAGCAGTTTAATCGGTGCGGGGGAGGGCCACTACGAGCAGTACTTC.

The chain is built from TRBV13 and TRBJ2-2; tentatively, D is TRBD1 (6 bases). The CDR3 runs 19 residues. Trimming left V 8 bases short and J 0 bases short, with 25 bases between. Germline CDR1 reads PRHDT; CDR2 reads FYEKMQ (reference sequence). The CDR3 sequence is CASCVASTGNSANTGELFF. Here the CDR3 DNA reads TGTGCCAGCTGTGTAGCGTCTACAGGGAACTCCGCGAACACCGGGGAGCTGTTTTTT.

The chain recombines TRBV6-2 or TRBV6-3 with TRBJ2-2; D not resolved. This CDR3 is 17 amino acids long. Germline CDR1 is MNHEY and CDR2 is SVGEGT. Trimming took 7 bases from V and 0 from J, leaving 18 bases between them. The CDR3 nucleotides are TGTGCCAGCACCATTCGCAAGGGTGAGGCGAACACCGGGGAGCTGTTTTTT. It translates to CASTIRKGEANTGELFF.

This clonotype showed up many times. The rearrangement joins TRBV2 to TRBJ2-7; TRBD1 agrees at 7 bases. CDR1 is SNHLY, CDR2 FYNNEI, per germline. The CDR3 has 15 amino acids. The V gene end was trimmed by 0 bases and the J gene end by 0 bases; junction bases not matched to a gene: 2. The CDR3 bases are TGTGCCAGCAGTGAAGCCCGGACAGGCTCCTACGAGCAGTACTTC. Translation gives CASSEARTGSYEQYF.

The J gene is TRBJ1-1, the V gene TRBV19; D is undetermined. Germline V gene sequence: CDR1 LNHDA, CDR2 SQIVND (reference sequence). The V and J ends lost 4 bases and 3 bases respectively, with 9 bases between them. The CDR3 consists of 13 residues. CDR3 coding DNA: TGTGCCAGTAGTACCTTGGGCGACACTGAAGCTTTCTTT. Translated, it gives CASSTLGDTEAFF.

The V gene is TRBV28, the J gene TRBJ2-3, with unresolved D. This CDR3 contains 13 residues. CDR1 is MDHEN and CDR2 is SYDVKM in the germline V gene. Trimming removed 6 bases at V and 6 bases at J, with 13 bases between. CDR3 sequence reads: CASRQTPTDTQYF. CDR3 bases: TGTGCCAGCAGACAAACCCCTACGGATACGCAGTATTTT.

This chain joins TRBV6-5 and TRBJ2-1; either TRBD1 or TRBD2 may fit D (6 bases each). Germline V lookup: CDR1 MNHEY, CDR2 SVGAGI. This CDR3 has 15 amino acids. V gave up 6 bases and J gave up 10 bases, with 22 bases separating them. CDR3 residues: CASSRLEWTAEEQFF. The CDR3 DNA reads TGTGCCAGCAGCCGACTAGAATGGACAGCCGAGGAGCAGTTCTTC.

This clonotype was seen repeatedly, ten times or more. The chain links TRBV29-1 to TRBJ2-3; TRBD2 agrees at 8 bases. Germline CDR1 and CDR2: SQVTM and ANQGSEA. The CDR3 is 16 residues long. The junction had 14 bases not matched to a gene; V was cut back by 3 bases and J by 6 bases. The CDR3 sequence: CSVDLLAGLMDDTQYF. The CDR3 DNA reads TGCAGCGTTGACTTATTAGCGGGGCTGATGGATGATACGCAGTATTTT.

This clonotype appeared once. This chain links TRBV7-2 with TRBJ1-1; TRBD1 is a possible D gene (6 bases). Trimming shortened V by 1 base and J by 3 bases, and 15 bases separated the two germline ends. Germline V CDR1 and CDR2: SGHTA, FQGNSA. This CDR3 comprises 16 residues. DNA of the CDR3: TGTGCCAGCAGCTTAGATCTCAGGGGCGTGGACACTGAAGCTTTCTTT. Translation gives CASSLDLRGVDTEAFF.

This clonotype was recorded at least ten times. This chain uses TRBV7-9 with TRBJ1-2, with a tentative D call TRBD1 (5 bases). V gave up 1 base and J gave up 6 bases, with 15 bases separating them. Germline lookup yields CDR1 SEHNR and CDR2 FQNEAQ (reference sequence). The CDR3 spans 15 residues. The CDR3 spells CASSLGGRAQNGYTF. In DNA, the CDR3 is TGTGCCAGCAGCTTAGGTGGCAGGGCCCAAAATGGCTACACCTTC.

Turning to this clonotype: A read error may be the cause here, since a much bigger clone is one base away. The chain uses TRBV20-1 and TRBJ2-7, with D possibly TRBD2 on 5 matching bases. Germline V lookup: CDR1 DFQATT, CDR2 SNEGSKA (reference sequence). The CDR3 has 11 residues. The DNA of the CDR3 is TGCAGTGCTAAGGGAGTTCACGAGCAGCACTTC. Translating it yields CSAKGVHEQHF.

This clonotype appeared many times. The V gene is TRBV7-9, the J gene TRBJ1-1; D possibly corresponds to TRBD1 (6 bases). Germline values: CDR1 SEHNR, CDR2 FQNEAQ (reference sequence). V was trimmed by 1 base and J by 6 bases, leaving 12 bases between them. This CDR3 has 14 residues. The CDR3, as DNA: TGTGCCAGCAGCTTAGTGGGGGGGGCGGCTGAAGCTTTCTTT. This encodes CASSLVGGAAEAFF.

This clonotype was seen a few times. The chain combines TRBV5-8 with TRBJ2-1; tentative D call: TRBD1 (5 bases). This CDR3 is built from 12 residues. V shed 0 bases and J shed 10 bases, with 8 bases lying between them. Germline-derived CDR1 and CDR2 are SGHTS and YDEGEE. The CDR3 here is CASSLGAGEQFF. CDR3 in DNA: TGTGCCAGCAGCTTGGGGGCAGGGGAGCAGTTCTTC.

Here the CDR3 reads CASSWSAGAAGYTF. The CDR3 DNA reads TGTGCCAGCAGCTGGTCGGCAGGAGCGGCTGGCTACACCTTC. The gene calls are TRBV7-9 and TRBJ1-2, with D uncertain. The CDR3 is 14 amino acids. Germline CDR1 and CDR2: SEHNR and FQNEAQ (reference sequence). Trimming removed 4 bases at V and 7 bases at J, with 16 bases between.

Concerning this clonotype: A much larger clone lies one base from this, so it may be a read error. The rearrangement links TRBV5-6 to TRBJ2-7; TRBD2 might be the D (6 bases). This CDR3 has 15 residues. The germline CDR1 and CDR2 sequences are SGHDT and YYEEEE. Written as DNA, the CDR3 is TGTGCCAGCTGCTTGATCCGGGAGAGCTCCTACGAGCAGTACTTC. It is translated as CASCLIRESSYEQYF.

This clonotype was detected ten times or more. The DNA for the CDR3 is TGTGCCACCAGCAGAGCGACTGAGCGGGTCACAGATACGCAGTATTTT. This encodes CATSRATERVTDTQYF. The V and J genes are TRBV15 and TRBJ2-3; weak D call: TRBD2 (6 bases). Germline V gene lookup returns CDR1 LNHNV and CDR2 YYDKDF (reference sequence). There are 16 residues in the CDR3. With 1 base removed from V and 2 bases from J, the gap between germline ends came to 13 bases.

Note on this clonotype: Just one base apart from a much larger clone, this may be a read error. The CDR3 sequence is CAGSLARTGTNTGELFF. CDR3 DNA sequence: TGCGCCGGCAGCCTAGCCCGGACCGGAACGAACACCGGGGAGCTGTTTTTT. The chain employs TRBV4-1 and TRBJ2-2; D may be TRBD2 (5 bases). The CDR3 is 17 amino acids. Germline V gene lookup returns CDR1 MGHRA and CDR2 YSYEKL.

The V gene is TRBV27, the J gene TRBJ2-7; TRBD1 might be the D (5 bases). Germline V gives CDR1 MNHEY, CDR2 SMNVEV (reference sequence). The CDR3 sequence is 13 residues long. The V end was cut by 2 bases, the J end by 3 bases, with 8 bases between. The CDR3 protein is CASSLQGNYEQYF. The DNA for the CDR3 is TGTGCCAGCAGTTTACAGGGAAACTACGAGCAGTACTTC.